This section outlines one TCR beta chain sequence together with its context. Its cognate antigen is unknown. Profiled with immunoSEQ multiplex PCR; TCRdb holds only in-frame clones, not every one. The table lists 75,000 to 90,000 clones, around 87% of them singletons, with about 1.5% in the top ten. There are 16 residues in the CDR3. V lost 0 bases and J lost 3; bases outside the gene matches: 7. Germline loops: CDR1 SGHNT, CDR2 YYREEE (reference sequence). The sample comes from a study of OX40 agonist ivuxolimab in advanced cancers. Looking at the study overall: Intravenous ivuxolimab was administered to patients every 2 weeks at 0.01 to 10 mg/kg.

Systemic immunosuppression or autoimmune disease history was grounds to exclude patients. Study results and caveats: In a subset of nonresponders, normalized T-cell clonal expansion was also low. The specificity for antigen of the expanded peripheral T cells was not determined.

The sequenced sample was CD4+ or CD8+ T cells sorted from blood, obtained in a trial of the OX40 agonist ivuxolimab. This chain links TRBV5-4 with TRBJ2-3; 7 bases are a match to TRBD1. The sequence was collected from an adult with an advanced solid tumor such as melanoma, head and neck, liver or kidney cancer. In nucleotides, the CDR3 is TGTGCCAGCAGCTTGGACCTGGGACAGCCTACAGATACGCAGTATTTT. It codes for CASSLDLGQPTDTQYF.